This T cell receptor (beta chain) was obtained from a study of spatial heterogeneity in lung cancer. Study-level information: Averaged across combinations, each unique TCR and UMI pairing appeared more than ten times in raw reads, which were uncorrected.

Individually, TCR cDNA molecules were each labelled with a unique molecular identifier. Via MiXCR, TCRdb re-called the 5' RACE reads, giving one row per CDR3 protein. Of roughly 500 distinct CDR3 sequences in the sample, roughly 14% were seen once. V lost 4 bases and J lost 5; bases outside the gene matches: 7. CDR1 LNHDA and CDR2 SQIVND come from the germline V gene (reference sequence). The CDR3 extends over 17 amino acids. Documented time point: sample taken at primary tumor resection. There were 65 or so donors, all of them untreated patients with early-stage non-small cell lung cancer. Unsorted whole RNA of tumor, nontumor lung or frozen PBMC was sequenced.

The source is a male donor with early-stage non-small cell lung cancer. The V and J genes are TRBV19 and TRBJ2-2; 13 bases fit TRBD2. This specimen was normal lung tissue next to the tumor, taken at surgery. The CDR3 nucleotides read TGTGCCAGTAGTAAACGGACTAGCGGGAGTCAAACCGGGGAGCTGTTTTTT. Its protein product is CASSKRTSGSQTGELFF.